This TCR beta chain was captured by sequencing in a study of shared clonotypes between healthy human individuals. Study-level background: Per donor, CD8 memory used one plate, CD8 naive used two, CD4 memory used three and CD4 naive used three.

Clones were read by immunoSEQ multiplex PCR, and TCRdb kept only the in-frame ones, dropping some. The table has approximately 110,000 clones, around 73% seen once; the top ten hold 20% to 25%. The CDR3 loop spans 14 amino acids. Looked up from germline, CDR1 is MRHNA and CDR2 is SNTAGT. Losses at the gene ends were 3 bases for V and 3 bases for J; bases not matched to a gene: 1. This clone was seen more than once but under ten times. Input material: memory CD8+ T cells sorted from blood. Regarding subset: CD45RO+ cells pooled with CCR7-negative TemRA cells. This TCR was sampled from a woman aged 25 to 39 in good health. V and J are TRBV6-4 and TRBJ2-7; TRBD1 agrees at 11 bases. CDR3 in amino acids: CASSEGTGGYEQYF. Here the CDR3 DNA reads TGTGCCAGCAGTGAGGGGACAGGGGGCTACGAGCAGTACTTC.